The T cell receptor (beta chain) under discussion was sequenced for a study of T cell responses to AZD1222 COVID-19 vaccine. Samples with a second dose at about 4 or about 12 weeks were pooled together. Measured with immunoSEQ multiplex PCR; TCRdb has only the in-frame clones, and not every one. The repertoire holds almost 70,000 clones, with roughly 85% as singletons. Germline CDR1 and CDR2: MGHDK and SYGVNS. V lost 4 bases and J lost 6; bases outside the gene matches: 12. The CDR3 loop spans 16 amino acids. Regarding the study as a whole: Recipients of two AZD1222 doses showed rising Spike-specific TCR breadth and depth. Seropositivity was recorded at baseline in only 6 or 7 AZD1222 recipients. Donors, mostly white British, included more females; clonal diversity was possibly underestimated.

In regard to this clone: Its antigen is undetermined.

This TCR derives from an adult who received the AZD1222 COVID-19 vaccine. The sample in question was peripheral blood, obtained 28 days after the second AZD1222 dose. The chain carries TRBV25-1 and TRBJ1-1; 9 bases align to TRBD1. CDR3 residues: CASSGGTGRRRAEAFF. CDR3 bases: TGTGCCAGCAGTGGAGGGACAGGGCGCCGAAGGGCTGAAGCTTTCTTT.